Below, 21 T cell receptor beta chains from the same sample are listed, as sequenced in a study of blood T cell repertoires in COVID-19. The method was immunoSEQ multiplex PCR; TCRdb's version includes in-frame clones alone and lacks a portion of them. The table shows 98,000 or so clones, with about 89% occurring only once. Sequencing was performed on peripheral blood. These TCRs come from a human donor in a cohort sampled during active COVID-19.

The V call is TRBV5-1, the J call TRBJ2-5, with D possibly being TRBD2 (5 bases). CDR3 length equals 13 residues. Trimming shortened V by 7 bases and J by 5 bases, and 15 bases separated the two germline ends. CDR1 SGHRS and CDR2 YFSETQ come from the germline V gene. CDR3 loop: CASLPEGGETQYF. The CDR3 DNA is TGCGCCAGCCTCCCCGAGGGCGGGGAGACCCAGTACTTC.

The chain joins TRBV12-5 to TRBJ2-5; maybe TRBD1 (8 bases). V lost 6 bases and J 4 bases, leaving 12 bases between the germline ends. Germline CDR1 and CDR2: LGHNT and FRNRAP. The length of the CDR3 is 13 residues. DNA of the CDR3: TGTGCTAGTGGAACAGGGGGGGGAGAGACCCAGTACTTC. Translating it yields CASGTGGGETQYF.

The V and J genes are TRBV7-9 and TRBJ1-4, with 9 nucleotides matching TRBD1. The ends lost 5 bases at V and 7 bases at J; junction bases unmatched: 11. Germline V gene sequence: CDR1 SEHNR, CDR2 FQNEAQ (reference sequence). This CDR3 has 16 amino acids. The CDR3 spells CASSPGTGLSGEKLFF. CDR3 in DNA: TGTGCCAGCAGCCCTGGGACAGGGCTTAGTGGTGAAAAACTGTTTTTT.

The V call is TRBV6-5, the J call TRBJ1-5; D uncertain. The germline CDR1 and CDR2 sequences are MNHEY and SVGAGI. The germline V and J ends were trimmed by 4 bases and 3 bases, with 13 bases remaining between them. The CDR3 consists of 15 residues. The CDR3 nucleotides are TGTGCCAGCAGTTTCCGAAACTCCCCCAATCAGCCCCAGCATTTT. The encoded protein is CASSFRNSPNQPQHF.

This CDR3 reads CASSLSAAPPYEQYF. The CDR3 DNA follows: TGTGCCAGCAGTCTTTCCGCGGCCCCCCCCTACGAGCAGTACTTC. J is TRBJ2-7 and V is TRBV27, with no clear D. The CDR3 has 15 amino acids. V dropped 5 bases and J dropped 2 bases, with 16 bases sitting between them. Per the germline V gene, CDR1 is MNHEY and CDR2 is SMNVEV (reference sequence).

V and J are TRBV19 and TRBJ2-7; 11 bases map to TRBD1. The V gene's germline CDR1 is LNHDA and CDR2 SQIVND (reference sequence). With 5 bases clipped from V and 7 bases from J, the junction kept 7 bases outside the gene matches. The CDR3 runs 14 residues. Here the CDR3 DNA reads TGTGCCAGTAGTCCTGGACAGGGGGCTGAAGAGCAGTACTTC. Protein: CASSPGQGAEEQYF.

The genes are TRBV6-2 or TRBV6-3 and TRBJ1-4; 10 bases agree with TRBD1. The CDR3 is 15 amino acids. The J segment lost 6 bases and the V segment lost 5 bases, leaving 6 bases of the junction unmatched. In germline, CDR1 is MNHEY, CDR2 SVGEGT. This CDR3 reads CASSTRGTGDEKLFF. The CDR3 DNA sequence: TGTGCCAGCAGTACCCGGGGGACAGGGGATGAAAAACTGTTTTTT.

The chain recombines TRBV7-3 with TRBJ2-5, with TRBD2 identical over 10 bases. CDR3 length: 14 residues. Germline V gene data show CDR1 as SGHTA and CDR2 as FQGTGA. V shed 5 bases, J shed 5 bases, and the junction held 5 bases outside the gene matches. The CDR3 here is CASSQRGGSETQYF. Here the CDR3 DNA reads TGTGCCAGCAGCCAGCGGGGGGGGTCCGAGACCCAGTACTTC.

The rearrangement uses TRBV4-1 and TRBJ1-1, with D hard to call. The V gene's germline CDR1 is MGHRA and CDR2 YSYEKL. Trimming cost V 2 bases and J 1 base, with 11 bases left between them. The CDR3 covers 15 residues. CDR3 in amino acids: CASSQRRPGNTEAFF. CDR3 DNA: TGCGCCAGCAGCCAAAGAAGGCCGGGGAACACTGAAGCTTTCTTT.

This chain joins TRBV4-1 and TRBJ2-7; 9 nucleotides agree with TRBD1. The junction had 8 bases not matched to a gene; V was cut back by 3 bases and J by 2 bases. The CDR3 covers 16 residues. The V gene's germline CDR1 is MGHRA and CDR2 YSYEKL. The DNA of the CDR3 is TGCGCCAGCAGCCACGTGATCCGGGACAGGGCCTACGAGCAGTACTTC. Translation: CASSHVIRDRAYEQYF.

J is TRBJ2-5 and V is TRBV7-9; TRBD2 aligns across 7 bases. From germline, CDR1 is SEHNR and CDR2 FQNEAQ (reference sequence). V shed 1 base and J 4 bases; nucleotides not matched to a gene: 6. The CDR3 is 15 amino acids. In DNA form, the CDR3 reads TGTGCCAGCAGCTTAGTATCTGGGAGGGGAGAGACCCAGTACTTC. This encodes CASSLVSGRGETQYF.

The genes are TRBV9 and TRBJ2-2; TRBD1 matches 8 bases. Germline V gene sequence: CDR1 SGDLS, CDR2 YYNGEE. V shed 0 bases, J shed 6 bases, and the junction held 7 bases outside the gene matches. This CDR3 is built from 16 residues. The CDR3 DNA sequence: TGTGCCAGCAGCGTAGTCGATCAGGGGGCCTCCGGGGAGCTGTTTTTT. Encoded protein: CASSVVDQGASGELFF.

V gene TRBV6-5 combines with J gene TRBJ2-3, with TRBD2 matching over 7 bases. Germline V gene lookup returns CDR1 MNHEY and CDR2 SVGAGI. J was trimmed by 0 bases and V by 6 bases; bases with no gene match: 3. There are 14 residues in the CDR3. CDR3 amino acids: CASSLLASTDTQYF. The DNA for the CDR3 is TGTGCCAGCAGCCTACTAGCGAGCACAGATACGCAGTATTTT.

V is TRBV5-1 and J is TRBJ2-1; 12 nucleotides line up with TRBD2. Trimming took 5 bases from V and 3 from J; bases not matched to a gene: 6. This CDR3 spans 16 amino acids. Germline V lookup: CDR1 SGHRS, CDR2 YFSETQ. CDR3 sequence reads: CASSRSTSGGYNEQFF. The CDR3 region has the DNA TGCGCCAGCAGTCGTTCGACTAGCGGGGGCTACAATGAGCAGTTCTTC.

The rearrangement links TRBV5-6 to TRBJ2-5, with 12 nucleotides matching TRBD2. With 1 base clipped from V and 0 bases from J, the junction kept 4 bases outside the gene matches. The CDR3 loop spans 17 amino acids. CDR1 and CDR2 (germline): SGHDT, YYEEEE. The CDR3 DNA sequence: TGTGCCAGCAGCTTGCTCGGACTAGCGGGGTACCAAGAGACCCAGTACTTC. It encodes CASSLLGLAGYQETQYF.

This chain connects TRBV5-1 to TRBJ2-1, with 9 nucleotides matching TRBD1. The V gene end was trimmed by 4 bases and the J gene end by 0 bases; junction bases not matched to a gene: 5. CDR1 and CDR2 (germline): SGHRS, YFSETQ. This CDR3 is built from 16 residues. DNA for the CDR3: TGCGCCAGCAGCCCCGGGACAGGGAGCTCCTACAATGAGCAGTTCTTC. It codes for CASSPGTGSSYNEQFF.

The chain combines TRBV19 with TRBJ2-3; no reliable D call. This CDR3 spans 14 amino acids. Deletions cut 5 bases from V and 5 bases from J, with 14 bases between. CDR1 and CDR2 from the germline V gene are LNHDA and SQIVND (reference sequence). The CDR3 is CASSHVLREDTQYF. The CDR3 nucleotides read TGTGCCAGTAGTCACGTTCTCCGAGAAGATACGCAGTATTTT.

Written as DNA, the CDR3 is TGTGCCAGTAGAGAACAGGAGACCACCGGGGAGCTGTTTTTT. This gives the protein CASREQETTGELFF. This chain links TRBV19 with TRBJ2-2, with TRBD1 as a possible D gene (5 bases). CDR1 and CDR2 (germline): LNHDA, SQIVND (reference sequence). V lost 6 bases, J lost 4 bases, and 12 bases lay in between. The CDR3 consists of 14 residues.

This chain uses TRBV29-1 with TRBJ2-7; 7 nucleotides agree with TRBD1. This CDR3 is 10 amino acids long. With V trimmed by 4 bases and J by 7 bases, 1 base remained unmatched. CDR1 is SQVTM and CDR2 is ANQGSEA in the germline V gene. The CDR3 bases are TGCAGCGTTGGACAGGGTGAGCAGTACTTC. Its translation: CSVGQGEQYF.

This chain uses TRBV6-5 with TRBJ1-5, with 9 bases identical to TRBD1. Germline V gene sequence: CDR1 MNHEY, CDR2 SVGAGI. The CDR3 is 14 amino acids. With V trimmed by 9 bases and J by 2 bases, 5 bases remained unmatched. The chain's CDR3 is CASRTGGRNQPQHF. In DNA, the CDR3 is TGTGCCAGTAGAACAGGGGGCCGCAATCAGCCCCAGCATTTT.

V gene TRBV28 combines with J gene TRBJ1-2; tentative D call: TRBD1 (5 bases). Germline CDR1 reads MDHEN; CDR2 reads SYDVKM. V lost 5 bases and J lost 3, with 10 bases in between. The CDR3 length is 13 residues. The DNA of the CDR3 is TGTGCCAGCAGTCAGGACACTGACTATGGCTACACCTTC. It is translated as CASSQDTDYGYTF.